The present entry profiles one T cell receptor beta chain with its context. TCRdb's table, derived via immunoSEQ multiplex PCR, lists solely in-frame clones and lacks some. The top ten clones hold roughly 4% of a sample with nearly 70,000 clones, approximately 92% of them seen once. Germline assignment: CDR1 SGHKS and CDR2 YYEKEE (reference sequence). This CDR3 comprises 15 residues. V lost 3 bases to trimming and J lost 0 bases; unmatched junction nucleotides: 0. This receptor was taken from a man aged 35 to 55 with rheumatoid arthritis. The chain links TRBV5-5 to TRBJ1-6, with TRBD1 matching 7 bases. Sequencing used PBMCs. CDR3 region: CASSWDSSYNSPLHF. The CDR3 DNA reads TGTGCCAGCAGCTGGGACAGCTCCTATAATTCACCCCTCCACTTT. The variable domain in full, with the rest retrieved from reference TRBV5-5 and TRBJ1-6, is DAGVTQSPTHLIKTRGQQVTLRCSPISGHKSVSWYQQVLGQGPQFIFQYYEKEERGRGNFPDRFSARQFPNYSSELNVNALLLGDSALYLCASSWDSSYNSPLHFGNGTRLTVT.